The 30 T cell receptor beta chains listed next were all sequenced from one sample in a study of T cells in Graves' hyperthyroidism and ophthalmopathy. TCR beta CDR3 sequences were amplified from RNA transcripts. HTBI primers were used for first-round RT-PCR of the TCR CDR3. TCRdb re-derived calls from the multiplex PCR reads in MiXCR, one entry per CDR3 protein. The top ten hold approximately 7.5% of the sample, which has a few hundred thousand distinct CDR3 sequences, about 45% seen once. The specimen was peripheral blood or thyroid tissue (not recorded which). All receptors derive from a woman aged 18 to 35 with Graves' hyperthyroidism.

The chain is built from TRBV29-1 and TRBJ1-5; D gene ambiguous. The germline V gene encodes CDR1 SQVTM and CDR2 ANQGSEA. This CDR3 spans 17 amino acids. Trimming took off 3 bases at V and 2 bases at J, with 20 bases between the two ends. The CDR3 is CSVEGRNSVFGNQPQHF. The DNA for the CDR3 is TGCAGCGTTGAGGGCAGGAACAGTGTATTCGGCAATCAGCCCCAGCATTTT. The variable domain in full, completed from reference TRBV29-1 and TRBJ1-5, reads SAVISQKPSRDICQRGTSLTIQCQVDSQVTMMFWYRQQPGQSLTLIATANQGSEATYESGFVIDKFPISRPNLTFSTLTVSNMSPEDSSIYLCSVEGRNSVFGNQPQHFGDGTRLSIL.

A word on this clonotype: This sequence may be a read error, since a much larger clone differs from it by one base. The chain links TRBV15 to TRBJ1-1; no definite D call. CDR1 LNHNV and CDR2 YYDKDF come from the germline V gene (reference sequence). The CDR3 totals 13 residues. CDR3 nucleotides: TGTGTCACCAGCGAAGACGTGAACACTGAAGCTTTCTTT. Its translation is CVTSEDVNTEAFF.

This clonotype was detected many times. This sequence joins TRBV10-3 and TRBJ1-6; D is ambiguous. Trimming left V 6 bases short and J 0 bases short, with 15 bases between. CDR3 length: 17 residues. The germline CDR1 and CDR2 sequences are ENHRY and SYGVKD. The CDR3 sequence is CAISAGPRSSYNSPLHF. Written as DNA, the CDR3 is TGTGCCATCAGCGCCGGACCGCGCAGCTCCTATAATTCACCCCTCCACTTT.

V is TRBV2 and J is TRBJ1-2; TRBD1 agrees at 8 bases. The trim removed 3 bases at V and 0 bases at J, leaving 6 bases unmatched. The CDR3 runs 16 residues. Per germline, CDR1 SNHLY and CDR2 FYNNEI. CDR3 in amino acids: CASSDRGPRANYGYTF. DNA of the CDR3: TGTGCCAGCAGTGACAGGGGGCCGCGGGCTAACTATGGCTACACCTTC.

This clonotype was seen many times. The CDR3 is CASHPSGRYEQYF. The CDR3 DNA is TGTGCCAGCCACCCTAGCGGGAGATACGAGCAGTACTTC. J is TRBJ2-7 and V is TRBV6-2 or TRBV6-3; 10 bases agree with TRBD2. Germline loops: CDR1 MNHEY, CDR2 SVGEGT. The CDR3 length is 13 residues. Trimming cost V 8 bases and J 4 bases; bases outside gene matches: 5.

The chain employs TRBV20-1 and TRBJ2-3; the D is unclear. V was pared by 1 base and J by 4 bases, with 9 bases between. The CDR3 length is 13 residues. The germline V gene encodes CDR1 DFQATT and CDR2 SNEGSKA (reference sequence). The CDR3 DNA sequence: TGCAGTGCTAGAGCCAGGATGGCAGATACGCAGTATTTT. Its protein product is CSARARMADTQYF.

This clonotype has just a few counts. The chain carries TRBV6-1 and TRBJ2-7, with D possibly called TRBD1 or TRBD2 (6 bases each). The CDR3 sequence is 16 residues long. From germline, CDR1 is MNHNS and CDR2 SASEGT. Trimming pared 6 bases from V and 3 bases from J, leaving 21 bases between. The DNA for the CDR3 is TGTGCCAGCAGACCTGAGGAGGGACACCGGCTCTACGAGCAGTACTTC. Translation: CASRPEEGHRLYEQYF.

This clonotype was recorded many times. The chain combines TRBV4-2 with TRBJ1-3, with D maybe TRBD1 (6 bases). Germline values: CDR1 LGHNA, CDR2 YNFKEQ. Trimming removed 0 bases from V and 3 bases from J, with 9 bases in between. The length of the CDR3 is 15 residues. The CDR3 DNA reads as TGTGCCAGCAGCCAAGACAGGGGCAGTGGAAACACCATATATTTT. This gives the protein CASSQDRGSGNTIYF.

This chain connects TRBV7-7 to TRBJ2-3; 7 nucleotides align to TRBD1. Losses at the gene ends were 5 bases for V and 1 base for J; bases not matched to a gene: 6. This CDR3 has 15 amino acids. CDR1 SSHAT and CDR2 FNYEAQ come from the germline V gene (reference sequence). The CDR3 DNA sequence: TGTGCCAGCAGCCCGACAGGGAGAGGCACAGATACGCAGTATTTT. Translating gives CASSPTGRGTDTQYF.

The chain combines TRBV19 with TRBJ1-5; D is undetermined. This CDR3 has 17 residues. CDR1 is LNHDA, CDR2 SQIVND, per germline (reference sequence). V shed 6 bases and J shed 7 bases, with 25 bases lying between them. CDR3 DNA: TGTGCCAGTAGCACCGTGGGCGGGAGTAACTACGAGCAGCCCCAGCATTTT. This codes for CASSTVGGSNYEQPQHF.

The rearrangement uses TRBV10-3 and TRBJ1-4, with 9 positions matching TRBD1. Germline loops: CDR1 ENHRY, CDR2 SYGVKD. CDR3 size: 15 residues. With 6 bases clipped from V and 7 bases from J, the junction kept 9 bases outside the gene matches. This chain's CDR3 is CAIRILQGAGEKLFF. CDR3 nucleotides: TGTGCCATCAGGATATTACAGGGGGCAGGTGAAAAACTGTTTTTT.

Of note for this clonotype: The junction departs from germline at one end; a sequencing error may be responsible. This chain links TRBV29-1 with TRBJ1-1; D is uncertain. The CDR3 totals 13 residues. The germline V gene has CDR1 SQVTM and CDR2 ANQGSEA. The CDR3 sequence: CSVTRVLGTEAFF. DNA for the CDR3: TGTAGCGTGACCCGGGTACTCGGCACTGAAGCTTTCTTT.

V gene TRBV5-5 combines with J gene TRBJ1-1; no reliable D call. Germline V gene lookup returns CDR1 SGHKS and CDR2 YYEKEE (reference sequence). V lost 0 bases and J lost 1, with 7 bases in between. The CDR3 loop spans 14 amino acids. The CDR3, as DNA: TGTGCCAGCAGCTTGGTCCAGACGAACACTGAAGCTTTCTTT. Protein: CASSLVQTNTEAFF. Full variable domain (remainder filled in from reference TRBV5-5 and TRBJ1-1): DAGVTQSPTHLIKTRGQQVTLRCSPISGHKSVSWYQQVLGQGPQFIFQYYEKEERGRGNFPDRFSARQFPNYSSELNVNALLLGDSALYLCASSLVQTNTEAFFGQGTRLTVV.

On this clonotype: The conserved phenylalanine or tryptophan is not found at the CDR3 terminus, so this likely reflects a read error. The rearrangement links TRBV7-9 to TRBJ2-7; D perhaps matches TRBD2 (6 bases). The J call is in doubt because the DNA end fits TRBJ2-1 better. CDR1 and CDR2 from the germline V gene are SEHNR and FQNEAQ (reference sequence). The CDR3 loop spans 11 amino acids. The CDR3 is CASSEEGEQFI. The DNA for the CDR3 is TGTGCCAGCAGCGAGGAGGGGGAGCAGTTCATC.

This rearrangement joins TRBV7-9 to TRBJ2-7; 8 bases are a match to TRBD2. Trimming cost V 4 bases and J 4 bases; bases outside gene matches: 3. Germline V CDR1 and CDR2: SEHNR, FQNEAQ (reference sequence). CDR3 length: 13 residues. The CDR3 DNA sequence: TGTGCCAGCAGCTATAGCGGGGTATACGAGCAGTACTTC. Translating it yields CASSYSGVYEQYF.

Many counts were recorded for this clonotype. The V gene is TRBV9, the J gene TRBJ1-2; D uncertain. CDR1 is SGDLS and CDR2 is YYNGEE in the germline V gene. This CDR3 region has 15 residues. Trimming took 3 bases from V and 5 from J, leaving 17 bases between them. This chain's CDR3 is CASSDAVGDPYGYTF. The CDR3 nucleotides are TGTGCCAGCAGCGACGCCGTAGGTGACCCGTATGGCTACACCTTC.

The chain links TRBV6-1 to TRBJ1-5; tentative D call: TRBD1 (5 bases). The germline V and J ends were trimmed by 7 bases and 0 bases, with 10 bases remaining between them. From germline, CDR1 is MNHNS and CDR2 SASEGT. CDR3 length: 14 residues. DNA for the CDR3: TGTGCCAGCACAAAAGACAGTAGCAATCAGCCCCAGCATTTT. Its protein product is CASTKDSSNQPQHF.

This clonotype has a count of ten or more. The chain recombines TRBV11-3 with TRBJ1-1, with D hard to call. CDR3 size: 16 residues. Germline CDR1 is SGHNT and CDR2 is YENEEA. V gave up 0 bases and J gave up 1 base, with 12 bases separating them. In nucleotides, the CDR3 is TGTGCCAGCAGCTTAGATGGGAGGGAAGGGAACACTGAAGCTTTCTTT. Translation gives CASSLDGREGNTEAFF.

The chain couples TRBV2 to TRBJ1-2; D is possibly TRBD1 (5 bases). Trimming took 5 bases from V and 4 from J, leaving 11 bases between them. This CDR3 region has 13 residues. Germline values: CDR1 SNHLY, CDR2 FYNNEI. This chain's CDR3 is CASSLTAGYGYTF. As DNA, the CDR3 is TGTGCCAGCAGTTTGACAGCCGGCTATGGCTACACCTTC. Supplemented by reference TRBV2 and TRBJ1-2, the full variable domain reads EPEVTQTPSHQVTQMGQEVILRCVPISNHLYFYWYRQILGQKVEFLVSFYNNEISEKSEIFDDQFSVERPDGSNFTLKIRSTKLEDSAMYFCASSLTAGYGYTFGSGTRLTVV.

This clonotype was picked up a small number of times. The gene calls are TRBV7-2 and TRBJ2-7, with a tentative D call TRBD2 (6 bases). The DNA matches TRBJ2-1 better at its end, which makes the J call doubtful. The CDR3 spans 15 residues. Germline V gene sequence: CDR1 SGHTA, CDR2 FQGNSA. DNA for the CDR3: TGTGCCAGCAGTTCTAGCGTTCGAACCAACAATGAGCAGTTCTTC. It encodes CASSSSVRTNNEQFF.

This clonotype was counted many times. V and J are TRBV19 and TRBJ2-1; TRBD2 matches 11 bases. The CDR3 runs to 14 residues. The ends lost 7 bases at V and 3 bases at J; junction bases unmatched: 2. The germline gives CDR1 LNHDA, CDR2 SQIVND (reference sequence). CDR3 sequence: CASTLAGGYNEQFF. CDR3 nucleotide sequence: TGTGCCAGTACCCTAGCGGGAGGCTACAATGAGCAGTTCTTC.

This chain links TRBV7-9 with TRBJ1-2; D unclear. This CDR3 region has 14 residues. Trimming pared 5 bases from V and 9 bases from J, leaving 19 bases between. The germline CDR1 and CDR2 sequences are SEHNR and FQNEAQ (reference sequence). The CDR3 region is CASSISGETMSYTF. In nucleotides, the CDR3 is TGTGCCAGCAGCATTAGCGGGGAAACTATGAGCTACACCTTC.

There are many counts of this clonotype. DNA of the CDR3: TGTGCCAGCAGTCCTCTGACAGGTAGCTCCTACGAGCAGTACTTC. It is translated as CASSPLTGSSYEQYF. V is TRBV6-2 or TRBV6-3 and J is TRBJ2-7; D perhaps matches TRBD1 (6 bases). This CDR3 is built from 15 residues. Trimming left V 5 bases short and J 0 bases short, with 14 bases between. Germline CDR1 and CDR2: MNHEY and SVGEGT.

This clonotype was observed a single time. The rearrangement uses TRBV29-1 and TRBJ2-7, with 7 nucleotides matching TRBD1. In germline, CDR1 is SQVTM, CDR2 ANQGSEA. The trim removed 3 bases at V and 3 bases at J, leaving 2 bases unmatched. This CDR3 is 12 amino acids long. CDR3 nucleotide sequence: TGCAGCGTTGAGGACAGGAACTACGAGCAGTACTTC. Translation gives CSVEDRNYEQYF.

The J gene is TRBJ1-2, the V gene TRBV10-3, with 8 bases that match TRBD1. In germline, CDR1 is ENHRY, CDR2 SYGVKD. CDR3 length: 16 amino acids. J was trimmed by 0 bases and V by 6 bases; bases with no gene match: 9. CDR3 loop: CAISVPRTGTNYGYTF. The DNA for the CDR3 is TGTGCCATCAGCGTGCCCAGGACAGGGACTAACTATGGCTACACCTTC.

This chain connects TRBV15 to TRBJ1-1; D remains unclear. V was pared by 7 bases and J by 1 base, with 13 bases between. Germline CDR1 and CDR2: LNHNV and YYDKDF (reference sequence). The CDR3 runs to 14 residues. The CDR3 protein is CATILDGQNTEAFF. Written as DNA, the CDR3 is TGTGCCACCATCCTGGACGGGCAGAACACTGAAGCTTTCTTT.

This clonotype was picked up one time. The chain has TRBV25-1 and TRBJ2-7; D may be TRBD1 (6 bases). The assigned J gene may be wrong: the sequence end matches TRBJ2-1 better. The CDR3 totals 13 residues. The germline V gene has CDR1 MGHDK and CDR2 SYGVNS. CDR3 region: CASSLDQGHKQFF. CDR3 DNA: TGTGCCAGCAGCTTAGATCAGGGACATAAGCAGTTCTTC.

This clonotype has ten or more counts. V usage is TRBV2 and J usage is TRBJ2-7; TRBD1 matches at 8 bases. Germline CDR1 SNHLY, CDR2 FYNNEI. The CDR3 loop spans 13 amino acids. V dropped 7 bases and J dropped 9; count of bases not matched to a gene: 11. The chain's CDR3 is CASKTGGRESQYF. The CDR3 region has the DNA TGTGCCAGCAAAACAGGGGGACGGGAATCGCAGTACTTC. The complete variable domain, with remaining parts taken from reference TRBV2 and TRBJ2-7, reads EPEVTQTPSHQVTQMGQEVILRCVPISNHLYFYWYRQILGQKVEFLVSFYNNEISEKSEIFDDQFSVERPDGSNFTLKIRSTKLEDSAMYFCASKTGGRESQYFGPGTRLTVT.

The chain links TRBV20-1 to TRBJ2-5; 7 bases agree with TRBD1. The CDR3 length is 13 residues. Germline lookup yields CDR1 DFQATT and CDR2 SNEGSKA (reference sequence). V lost 1 base to trimming and J lost 9 bases; unmatched junction nucleotides: 8. CDR3 coding DNA: TGCAGTGCTAGAGCTGCCGAGGGACAGCCCCAGTACTTC. Encoded protein: CSARAAEGQPQYF.

The CDR3 spells CASSLRRQVLYEQYF. In nucleotides, the CDR3 is TGTGCCAGCAGCTTAAGGCGACAGGTCCTCTACGAGCAGTACTTC. V and J are TRBV7-3 and TRBJ2-7; perhaps TRBD1 as D (6 bases). The CDR3 has 15 residues. V lost 1 base and J lost 3, with 13 bases in between. CDR1 and CDR2 (germline): SGHTA, FQGTGA.